Listed here are 20 T cell receptor beta chains from one sample, sequenced in a study of neoadjuvant anti-PD-1 for oral cavity cancer. Some clones are missing from TCRdb's copy, which holds only in-frame ones; the method was immunoSEQ multiplex PCR. The table shows over 80,000 clones, with more than 80% occurring only once. The sample was PBMCs, taken before nivolumab (anti-PD-1) treatment. The receptors were gathered from a person aged 35-79 years with oral cavity squamous cell carcinoma.

The rearrangement links TRBV4-1 to TRBJ1-1, with a weak D call TRBD1 (5 bases). Trimming left V 3 bases short and J 3 bases short, with 17 bases between. The CDR3 has 16 residues. Looked up from germline, CDR1 is MGHRA and CDR2 is YSYEKL. The CDR3: CASSQAETEEDTEAFF. As DNA, the CDR3 is TGCGCCAGCAGCCAGGCCGAGACAGAGGAGGACACTGAAGCTTTCTTT.

The chain uses TRBV29-1 and TRBJ2-7; a weak D match, TRBD2 (6 bases). The V gene lost 1 base and the J gene lost 10 bases, with 20 bases spanning the gap. The CDR3 contains 14 residues. The V gene's germline CDR1 is SQVTM and CDR2 ANQGSEA. The CDR3 sequence: CSVEAPGLPLSQYF. CDR3 DNA sequence: TGCAGCGTTGAAGCCCCGGGACTCCCCTTGAGTCAGTACTTC.

The CDR3 DNA sequence: TGTGCCAGCAGCCAAGAGGGGCAGGGTCGGAGACAAGCTTTCTTT. This gives the protein CASSQEGQGRRQAFF. The chain has TRBV14 and TRBJ1-1, with D maybe TRBD1 (5 bases). The CDR3 totals 15 residues. From germline, CDR1 is SGHDN and CDR2 FVKESK. The V gene lost 0 bases and the J gene lost 9 bases, with 17 bases spanning the gap.

This clone was found a few times. V and J are TRBV19 and TRBJ2-2; D remains ambiguous. The V and J ends lost 11 bases and 0 bases respectively, with 25 bases between them. The CDR3 runs to 18 residues. Germline values: CDR1 LNHDA, CDR2 SQIVND (reference sequence). As DNA, the CDR3 is TGTGCCCCGGACCCCATGTCATTTGCGGTGTCGAACACCGGGGAGCTGTTTTTT. Translation gives CAPDPMSFAVSNTGELFF.

The chain recombines TRBV7-2 with TRBJ2-7, with 9 bases that match TRBD1. J lost 7 bases, V lost 5 bases, and 12 bases had no gene match. This CDR3 spans 15 amino acids. Germline V gene data show CDR1 as SGHTA and CDR2 as FQGNSA. The CDR3: CASSVTGGAQWEQYF. In DNA, the CDR3 is TGTGCCAGCAGCGTCACAGGGGGCGCACAGTGGGAGCAGTACTTC.

A word on this clone: This sample includes further DNA sequences coding for the same CDR3. The rearrangement joins TRBV5-1 to TRBJ2-1, with 9 bases that match TRBD1. CDR3 length: 15 amino acids. Germline V lookup: CDR1 SGHRS, CDR2 YFSETQ. V gave up 0 bases and J gave up 7 bases; unmatched junction bases: 5. The CDR3 protein is CASSLEGQGRNEQFF. CDR3 coding DNA: TGCGCCAGCAGCTTGGAGGGACAGGGTCGTAATGAGCAGTTCTTC.

This sequence joins TRBV5-1 and TRBJ2-2; D uncertain. The V end lost 3 bases, the J end lost 3 bases, and 12 bases lay between the germline ends. Germline CDR1 SGHRS, CDR2 YFSETQ. The CDR3 is 15 residues long. In nucleotides, the CDR3 is TGCGCCAGCAGCTCCCTCGCGGACGACACCGGGGAGCTGTTTTTT. It is translated as CASSSLADDTGELFF. Using reference TRBV5-1 and TRBJ2-2 for the parts outside the CDR3, the full variable domain is KAGVTQTPRYLIKTRGQQVTLSCSPISGHRSVSWYQQTPGQGLQFLFEYFSETQRNKGNFPGRFSGRQFSNSRSEMNVSTLELGDSALYLCASSSLADDTGELFFGEGSRLTVL.

This clone came up a few times. The gene calls are TRBV29-1 and TRBJ1-2, with D maybe TRBD1 (5 bases). The CDR3 covers 11 residues. Germline lookup yields CDR1 SQVTM and CDR2 ANQGSEA. Trimming removed 6 bases at V and 8 bases at J, with 13 bases between. The CDR3 nucleotides read TGCAGCGTCGTTGGGACTATCGGCTACACCTTC. It encodes CSVVGTIGYTF.

This clone was counted only a few times. V usage is TRBV30 and J usage is TRBJ2-1; D is possibly TRBD1 or TRBD2 (5 bases each). Germline lookup yields CDR1 GTSNPN and CDR2 SVGIG (reference sequence). This CDR3 has 12 residues. V was shortened by 5 bases and J by 6 bases, with 11 bases between the two germline ends. As DNA, the CDR3 is TGTGCCTGGCAACCCGGGACCAATGAGCAGTTCTTC. This gives the protein CAWQPGTNEQFF.

This clone was recorded only once. The chain recombines TRBV5-1 with TRBJ1-1; unclear D gene. Germline assignment: CDR1 SGHRS and CDR2 YFSETQ. V was clipped by 0 bases and J by 2 bases, with 8 bases between them. The CDR3 consists of 14 residues. The CDR3, as DNA: TGCGCCAGCAGCTTGGTCAGCCACAACACTGAAGCTTTCTTT. Translating gives CASSLVSHNTEAFF.

The V and J genes are TRBV5-1 and TRBJ2-1; unclear D gene. Trimming cost V 0 bases and J 5 bases, with 6 bases left between them. The CDR3 is made up of 13 amino acids. Germline V lookup: CDR1 SGHRS, CDR2 YFSETQ. CDR3 bases: TGCGCCAGCAGCTTGGGACTTAACAATGAGCAGTTCTTC. Protein product: CASSLGLNNEQFF.

The genes are TRBV5-1 and TRBJ1-1; TRBD1 matches at 7 bases. The CDR3 covers 15 residues. With 1 base clipped from V and 6 bases from J, the junction kept 9 bases outside the gene matches. Germline lookup yields CDR1 SGHRS and CDR2 YFSETQ. Here the CDR3 reads CASSLFQGGSAEAFF. The CDR3 DNA sequence: TGCGCCAGCAGCTTGTTCCAGGGGGGGTCGGCTGAAGCTTTCTTT.

This clone appeared a single time. The chain employs TRBV25-1 and TRBJ1-5; possible D gene TRBD1, 5 bases. The CDR3 sequence is 13 residues long. Trimming stripped 3 bases from V and 6 bases from J, with 9 bases between. Germline CDR1 is MGHDK and CDR2 is SYGVNS. Written as DNA, the CDR3 is TGTGCCAGCAGTGATATCCAGGGTCAGCCCCAGCATTTT. Translation gives CASSDIQGQPQHF.

In the case of this clone: Sequence at one end of the junction differs from germline and may be a read error. For the CDR3, the DNA is TGTGCCAGCAGTGAATCGGGACAGGGCAACCAGCCCCAGCATTTT. This encodes CASSESGQGNQPQHF. V gene TRBV6-1 combines with J gene TRBJ1-5; 9 positions agree with TRBD1. The CDR3 is 15 residues long. Germline CDR1 is MNHNS and CDR2 is SASEGT.

V gene TRBV5-1 combines with J gene TRBJ2-1; TRBD2 matches 11 bases. CDR3 length: 17 residues. Germline assignment: CDR1 SGHRS and CDR2 YFSETQ. After removal of 0 bases from V and 6 bases from J, the junction contained 8 bases not matched to a gene. The CDR3 spells CASSLDSPGLAVNEQFF. In nucleotides, the CDR3 is TGCGCCAGCAGCTTGGATTCCCCGGGACTAGCGGTCAATGAGCAGTTCTTC.

The rearrangement links TRBV2 to TRBJ2-7; TRBD1 agrees at 9 bases. The length of the CDR3 is 14 residues. Germline loops: CDR1 SNHLY, CDR2 FYNNEI. J was trimmed by 5 bases and V by 5 bases; bases with no gene match: 7. CDR3 residues: CASSQPGQGNEQYF. CDR3 in DNA: TGTGCCAGCAGTCAGCCGGGACAGGGCAACGAGCAGTACTTC. Together with reference TRBV2 and TRBJ2-7, the CDR3 gives the full variable domain: EPEVTQTPSHQVTQMGQEVILRCVPISNHLYFYWYRQILGQKVEFLVSFYNNEISEKSEIFDDQFSVERPDGSNFTLKIRSTKLEDSAMYFCASSQPGQGNEQYFGPGTRLTVT.

Sample share makes this clone medium-sized. This sequence joins TRBV14 and TRBJ1-1; weak D call: TRBD1 (6 bases). Germline V lookup: CDR1 SGHDN, CDR2 FVKESK. The CDR3 runs 15 residues. Trimming took off 0 bases at V and 4 bases at J, with 12 bases between the two ends. Written as DNA, the CDR3 is TGTGCCAGCAGCCAAGATGAAGTGGGGGCCACTGAAGCTTTCTTT. The encoded protein is CASSQDEVGATEAFF.

The rearrangement links TRBV7-3 to TRBJ2-2, with D unresolved. The V gene lost 6 bases and the J gene lost 6 bases, with 8 bases spanning the gap. Germline V lookup: CDR1 SGHTA, CDR2 FQGTGA. The CDR3 length is 12 residues. For the CDR3, the DNA is TGTGCCAGCAGTTTCCCTCCCGGGGAGCTGTTTTTT. Translation gives CASSFPPGELFF.

This clone has a handful of counts. The genes are TRBV6-5 and TRBJ1-5; possibly TRBD1 for D (5 bases). Trimming took 5 bases from V and 6 from J, leaving 17 bases between them. Germline V CDR1 and CDR2: MNHEY, SVGAGI. The length of the CDR3 is 15 residues. CDR3 DNA: TGTGCCAGCAGTCTTGGGGGAGGTTCCGTTCAGCCCCAGCATTTT. Encoded protein: CASSLGGGSVQPQHF.

CDR3 DNA sequence: TGTGCCAGCAGCCGGGGGGACGCGAGCTCCTACAATGAGCAGTTCTTC. The encoded protein is CASSRGDASSYNEQFF. This chain uses TRBV9 with TRBJ2-1; 7 bases line up with TRBD2. J gave up 0 bases and V 4 bases, and 7 bases lay outside the gene matches. The germline gives CDR1 SGDLS, CDR2 YYNGEE. CDR3 length: 16 amino acids.